This TCR beta chain was captured in a study of PD-1 blockade in classical Hodgkin lymphoma. About this clone: As yet, its antigen is unknown.

Regarding the study as a whole: While CD8+ TCR diversity did not rise significantly by C4D1, CD4+ TCR diversity did. Complete responders had baseline diversity similar to newly diagnosed patients. Patients excluded were those beginning nivolumab under 1 year after ASCT.

This CDR3 contains 13 residues. Germline V gene sequence: CDR1 SGHNT, CDR2 YENEEA. V was cut by 5 bases and J by 5 bases, with 12 bases left in between. Stated time point: cycle 4 day 1 (C4D1), after five to seven weeks of nivolumab. Each patient experienced a relapse that followed autologous stem cell transplantation, and brentuximab vedotin exposure varied. Produced via immunoSEQ multiplex PCR; TCRdb's table is partial and in-frame only. The table has tens of thousands of clones, 81% seen once. This chain links TRBV11-3 with TRBJ1-2, with a tentative D call TRBD1 (6 bases). Source: peripheral blood mononuclear cells (PBMCs), taken before the fourth cycle of nivolumab. The receptor was isolated from a human donor with classical Hodgkin lymphoma. CDR3 sequence (DNA): TGTGCCAGCAGCCTAGGGGGTGAATATGGCTACACCTTC. It encodes CASSLGGEYGYTF.